This T cell receptor beta chain was obtained from a study of cytotoxic CD8 clonotypes in ibrutinib-treated CLL (dated by TCRdb to the early 2020s). Context from the whole study: In this cohort, approximately 14 patients were treatment-naive and approximately twelve were relapsed/refractory, while 17 to 18 had unmutated IGHV. Partial responses were observed in roughly 24 patients and complete responses in 2; after a median follow-up of about 69 months, remission was maintained in 15 or so patients and progression was observed in approximately 12. Every remission and progressive disease sample was obtained while ibrutinib was still being received by the patients. Longitudinal samples were available for about 30% of the 86 trial participants. On average, each sample had approximately 250,000 productive templates and 96,000 or so productive rearrangements. The response samples were drawn at a median of 12 months into treatment, with a range of roughly 6 to 40 months. Cryopreserved peripheral blood mononuclear cells were collected before treatment, at response, and at either disease progression or sustained remission.

Interpreted using the paper, the time point label stands for: 12 months on ibrutinib. For TCR beta library preparation, about 2 micrograms of genomic DNA were isolated from cryopreserved PBMCs. High-throughput TCR beta sequencing was performed on longitudinal blood samples from CLL patients receiving ibrutinib monotherapy. The patients were enrolled in a single-center, open-label phase 2 trial of ibrutinib monotherapy. The research as a whole found: Sampling times were not matched between patients in sustained remission and patients whose disease was progressing, and lymph node repertoires were not examined. Clonality rose at ibrutinib response, remained stable during sustained remission, and dropped back toward baseline at progression. Baseline clonality was found to be higher than that of age-matched healthy donors and was strongly correlated with circulating CD8+ T-cell counts. Public clonotypes were found to be uncommon and were observed to contract or remain stable during treatment; the increase in clonality was shown to reflect expansion of private clonotypes at ibrutinib response.

The goal of deep resolution MiSeq sequencing was a depth between 1 in 1 million and 1 in 200,000 T cells, and coverage averaged 10x per clonotype. The immunoSEQ hsTCRB Kit was used to generate the TCR beta libraries. Processing in the source paper ran as follows. The data were analyzed with ImmunoSEQ Analyzer and ImmunoSEQ Data Assistant, and V, D and J gene assignments followed IMGT definitions. Clonality was computed as one minus normalized Shannon entropy of productive rearrangement frequencies, ranging from 0 to 1. Only overrepresented clonotypes making up at least 0.05% of each patient's repertoire were included in the public clonotype analysis. More than ten age-matched healthy donor repertoires from immuneACCESS were used as controls for clonality. The table was pulled from immuneACCESS by TCRdb, which kept in-frame rearrangements only. Such tables lose some clones; where checked, under half of the loss comes from unresolved V genes, and the rest has no known cause. V and J calls and clone size are those listed in that table; D and trimming were worked out from the DNA. This sample has hundreds of thousands of clones in its table, and over 65% of those were observed once. The top ten clones comprise 5.5% to 7% of the sample.

About this clone itself: Its antigen remains unidentified. Nothing much larger sits one base from this clone, and base qualities are not available.

Trimming takes 6 bases off V and 5 bases off J; junction bases not matched to a gene: 15. The CDR3 numbers 17 residues from cysteine through phenylalanine. The CDR3 DNA has 51 bases and is translated from base 1. Reading the germline V gene gives CDR1 KGHSH and CDR2 LQKENI. The TCR was taken from a human donor with chronic lymphocytic leukemia. This chain is built from TRBV18 and TRBJ1-5; 8 of the junction bases match TRBD1. The starting material was PBMCs, obtained after 12 months of ibrutinib treatment. The CDR3 in this case is CASSASTGVVWDQPQHF. DNA sequence: TGTGCCAGCTCGGCATCGACAGGGGTGGTTTGGGATCAGCCCCAGCATTTT.